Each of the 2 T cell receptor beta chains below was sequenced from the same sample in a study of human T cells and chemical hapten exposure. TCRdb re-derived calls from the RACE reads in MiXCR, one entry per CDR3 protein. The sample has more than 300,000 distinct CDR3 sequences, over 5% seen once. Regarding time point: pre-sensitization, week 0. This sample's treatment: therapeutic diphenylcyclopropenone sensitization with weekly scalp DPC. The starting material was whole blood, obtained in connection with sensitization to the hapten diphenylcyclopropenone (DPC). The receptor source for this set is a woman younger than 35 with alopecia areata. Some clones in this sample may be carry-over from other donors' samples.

CDR3 sequence: CASSLDPGEQYF. The CDR3 DNA sequence: TGTGCCAGCAGCTTAGACCCGGGAGAGCAGTACTTC. The chain recombines TRBV7-9 with TRBJ2-7; D is possibly TRBD2 (5 bases). CDR3 length equals 12 residues. The ends were cut back, 1 base at V and 7 bases at J, with 8 bases in the middle. CDR1 is SEHNR and CDR2 is FQNEAQ in the germline V gene (reference sequence).

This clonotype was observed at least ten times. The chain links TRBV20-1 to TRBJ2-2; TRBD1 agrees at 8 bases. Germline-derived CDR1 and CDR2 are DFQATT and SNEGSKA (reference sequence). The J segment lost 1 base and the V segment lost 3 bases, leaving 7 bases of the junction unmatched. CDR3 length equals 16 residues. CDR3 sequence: CSASSAGTGNTGELFF. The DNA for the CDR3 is TGCAGTGCTAGTTCAGCCGGGACAGGGAACACCGGGGAGCTGTTTTTT.